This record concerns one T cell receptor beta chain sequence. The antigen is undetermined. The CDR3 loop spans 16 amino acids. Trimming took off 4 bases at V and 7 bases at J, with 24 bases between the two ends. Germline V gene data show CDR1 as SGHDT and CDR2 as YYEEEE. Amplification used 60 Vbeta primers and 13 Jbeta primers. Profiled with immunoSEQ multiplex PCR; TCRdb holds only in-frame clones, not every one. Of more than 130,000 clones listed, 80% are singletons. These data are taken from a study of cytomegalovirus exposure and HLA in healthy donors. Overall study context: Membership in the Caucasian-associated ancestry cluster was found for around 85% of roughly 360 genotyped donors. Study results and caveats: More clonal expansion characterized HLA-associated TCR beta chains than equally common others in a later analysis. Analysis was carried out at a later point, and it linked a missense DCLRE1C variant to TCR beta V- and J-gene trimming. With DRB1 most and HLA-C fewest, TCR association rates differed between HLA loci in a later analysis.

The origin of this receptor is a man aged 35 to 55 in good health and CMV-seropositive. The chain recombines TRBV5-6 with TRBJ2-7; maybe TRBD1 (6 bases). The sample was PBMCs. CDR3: CASSPGTRQVFVEQYF. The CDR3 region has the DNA TGTGCCAGCAGCCCGGGGACGAGACAGGTATTTGTGGAGCAGTACTTC.